The present TCR beta chain was sequenced within a study of T cell repertoires in cytomegalovirus infection (dated by TCRdb to between 2019 and 2020). Regarding the complete study: The HLA type of each donor mattered for the analysis, because public TCR beta signatures pointed to carriage of CMV infection along with the matching HLA type.

General findings and caveats noted by the study authors: The ex vivo response was dominated by HLA-C-restricted CMV-specific TCR beta clonotypes, and the single most frequent clonotype in two of eight donors was supplied by these HLA-C-restricted clonotypes. Cumulative frequency of public TCR beta family members discriminated carriers of CMV infection plus the relevant HLA type in this cohort and an independent roughly 350-donor cohort.

With regard to this clonotype: The antigen this receptor binds is unknown. Base qualities are not at hand, and no much larger clone is one base apart.

TCRdb lists the instrument as Illumina HiSeq 1500. Using fastp at Q25 and MiXCR, TCRdb reprocessed the public reads and kept productive beta chains. Rows with a matching CDR3 protein are joined into one entry that keeps the most common DNA and genes. This sample has 150,000 to 200,000 distinct CDR3 sequences in its table, and approximately 19% of those were observed once. The ten largest clones capture 2.5% to 3% of the sample. The sequencing input was PBMCs. The clonotype originates from a human donor in good health (CMV status not recorded). Some clones in this sample may be carry-over from other donors' samples.

At the DNA level, the sequence is TGTGCCAGCAGCTTTAGTGGCTTCTCGAACACTGAAGCTTTCTTT. It codes for CASSFSGFSNTEAFF. The receptor chain draws on TRBV5-4 and TRBJ1-1, with the D gene not confidently named. V loses 2 bases of germline sequence and J loses 1 base, and the interval between the two ends is 12 bases. CDR1 SGHNT and CDR2 YYREEE were looked up in the germline V gene (reference sequence). There are 15 amino acids in the CDR3, from cysteine to phenylalanine inclusive. CDR3 DNA is the only sequence kept; it has 45 bases, read in frame from the first base.